This TCR beta chain was profiled in a study of T cell clonotyping in hematopoietic cell transplantation (dated by TCRdb to 2020 to 2022). For context, the study as a whole: Recipient samples taken before transplant were obtained following cytoreduction. The study collected over a hundred blood samples from approximately 40 consecutive transplant recipients and their related donors. Patient recruitment ran from September 2015 to early 2017, and follow-up continued until late 2020 or death.

For this clone: What this receptor recognizes is not known. No quality values exist for individual bases; no much larger clone is one base distant.

Read against the paper, the sample's time point label means: recipient sample about 28 days before transplant, after cytoreduction. Blood samples were obtained from recipients approximately 28 days before transplant and at days 30, 100 and 180 after transplant. Using Nuclei Lysis Solution, genomic DNA was extracted from unfractionated peripheral blood mononuclear cells that were either fresh or cryopreserved. Points the paper makes about the study in general: Recipient repertoires showed only a small fraction of overlap with donor repertoires, and over 95% appeared de novo at the given depth. Inverse Simpson Index values from donors and from recipients before transplant predicted broader TCR repertoire diversity after transplant. The sample size was limited, and CD4 and CD8 repertoire contributions could not be separated because cells were not sorted. A decrease in recipient TCR diversity was observed after transplant, and a progressive increase in pathologically expanded clonotypes was seen from day 30 to day 180.

The immunoSEQ assay, a bias-controlled multiplex PCR with V- and J-specific primers, was used to amplify TCR beta CDR3 regions from genomic DNA. A second PCR step added a proprietary barcode and Illumina adapter sequences to the CDR3 amplicons. CDR3 libraries were sequenced on an Illumina MiSeq instrument. The authors processed their data as follows. immunoSEQ Analyzer 3.0 was used for export and quality control, with R Bioconductor and Immunarch used for downstream analyses. Only productive rearrangements in the normalized downsampled data set went into calculating the repertoire metrics. In the normalized cohort, a clonotype counted as pathologically expanded if the clonotype was larger than 5 templates. The Inverse Simpson Index served as the measure of repertoire diversity. CMV-specificity analyses were carried out on the non-normalized data set to capture all clonotypes. TCRdb mirrors the immuneACCESS table, restricted to in-frame sequences. Some clones are absent from its copies; in checked studies, under half trace to an unresolved V gene, and the reason for the others is unknown. The DNA gave D and trimming, while V, J and clone size come from that table. In this sample the table shows about 29,000 clones, 65% to 80% of which occur a single time. The ten largest make up around 7% of the sample.

This receptor was taken from a woman in her twenties or thirties with chronic myeloid leukemia. Some clones in this sample may be carry-over from other donors' samples. The specimen comprised peripheral blood mononuclear cells, sampled before stem cell transplant.

The nucleotide sequence reads TGCACCAGCAGCCACCCCCCTGGCGGGGGGGCTCACGAGCAGTACGTC. It encodes CTSSHPPGGGAHEQYV. The chain uses TRBV1 and TRBJ2-7; TRBD2 was called by the table and not checked on the DNA. TRBV1 is recorded as a pseudogene. The cysteine opens and the valine closes a CDR3 of 16 amino acids. The read is trimmed to its CDR3 DNA, 48 bases read in frame from base 1.